The sequence of this T cell receptor (beta chain) was determined in a study of identical twins. Study-level results: Compared with unrelated sharing, twin-shared out-of-frame alpha sequences had more low-probability sequences.

This clonotype appeared many times. Its target is unknown. The germline V and J ends were trimmed by 5 bases and 8 bases, with 14 bases remaining between them. There are 13 residues in the CDR3. Germline values: CDR1 KGHDR, CDR2 SFDVKD. Addition of a universal primer site occurred through template switching, and cDNA carried unique molecular identifiers. TCRdb ran MiXCR on the 5' RACE reads and lists one entry per CDR3 protein. Seen here are 220,000 or so distinct CDR3 sequences, roughly 7% observed once, and the top ten hold roughly 3.4%. The data also belong to a second study, concerning yellow fever vaccine responses in identical twins.

Sequences were obtained from memory (CD45RO+) T cells sorted from blood. The TCR comes from a woman between 18 and 29 years old in good health. V is TRBV24-1 and J is TRBJ1-2; D is possibly TRBD1 (5 bases). The CDR3 nucleotides are TGTGCCACCAGTGTGCAGGGAGTAGAGGGCTACACCTTC. It encodes CATSVQGVEGYTF.